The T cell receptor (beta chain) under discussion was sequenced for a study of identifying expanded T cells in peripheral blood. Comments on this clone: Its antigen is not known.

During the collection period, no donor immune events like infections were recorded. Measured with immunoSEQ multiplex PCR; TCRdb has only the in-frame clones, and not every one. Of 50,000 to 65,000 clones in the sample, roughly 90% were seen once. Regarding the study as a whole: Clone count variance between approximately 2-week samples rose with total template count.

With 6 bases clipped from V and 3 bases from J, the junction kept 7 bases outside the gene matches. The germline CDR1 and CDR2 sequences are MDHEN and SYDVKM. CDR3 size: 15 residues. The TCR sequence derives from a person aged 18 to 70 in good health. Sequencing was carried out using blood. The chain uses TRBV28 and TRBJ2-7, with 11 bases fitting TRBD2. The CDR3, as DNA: TGTGCCAGCAGCGAGGGACTAGCGGTTATCTACGAGCAGTACTTC. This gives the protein CASSEGLAVIYEQYF.